A selection of T cell receptor beta chains follows, all from one sample in a study of graft-versus-host responses after intestinal transplantation. Antigen specificity for these receptors is unknown. The table came from immunoSEQ multiplex PCR; TCRdb's copy has only in-frame clones and leaves some out. Of 65,000 to 90,000 clones in the sample, around 90% are singletons; the top ten hold 2% to 3%. This material consisted of unstimulated CD8+ T cells sorted from spleen or lymph node cells, taken before intestinal transplant. The receptors derive from a human donor who received an intestinal transplant. CDR3s include the opening cysteine and the closing phenylalanine or tryptophan. The order of the fields is D gene, V gene, J gene, clone size, CDR3 DNA, CDR3 protein. D genes are given only for firm matches. Only some rows state a clone size, as once, few, many or a class for expanded clones.

-	TRBV10-3	TRBJ1-4	-	TGTGCCATCAGTGAGTCGTTCAGGGAGGGGGCAACTAATGAAAAACTGTTTTTT	CAISESFREGATNEKLFF
TRBD1	TRBV7-9	TRBJ2-3	-	TGTGCCAGCAGCCTCGGACAGGGGTACACAGATACGCAGTATTTT	CASSLGQGYTDTQYF
TRBD1	TRBV13	TRBJ2-2	once	TGTGCCAGCAGCTCTCCCCCAGGGGGAAGAACCGGGGAGCTGTTTTTT	CASSSPPGGRTGELFF
-	TRBV7-9	TRBJ2-1	-	TGTGCCAGCAGCCCGGAGCAGGGCTCCTACAATGAGCAGTTCTTC	CASSPEQGSYNEQFF
TRBD1	TRBV28	TRBJ1-5	-	TGTGCCAGCCTTACCCTCCACCGGGACAGGAACGGATTAGGCAGCAATCAGCCCCAGCATTTT	CASLTLHRDRNGLGSNQPQHF
TRBD2	TRBV7-6	TRBJ2-3	-	TGTGCCAGCAGCTTAGCCTGGGGGGGGGAACTCACAGATACGCAGTATTTT	CASSLAWGGELTDTQYF
-	TRBV6-7	TRBJ1-1	-	TGTGCCAGCAGGAAGGGGACTGAAGCTTTCTTT	CASRKGTEAFF
-	TRBV4-1	TRBJ1-1	few	TGCGCCAGCAGCCAAGGTATGAACACTGAAGCTTTCTTT	CASSQGMNTEAFF
-	TRBV7-8	TRBJ1-5	once	TGTGCCAGCAGCCCGACAGCCAACAATCAGCCCCAGCATTTT	CASSPTANNQPQHF
TRBD1	TRBV4-1	TRBJ1-2	-	TGCGCCAGCAGCCAAGTGGGGAACCGGGACAGGCGTTTTGGCTACACCTTC	CASSQVGNRDRRFGYTF
-	TRBV19	TRBJ1-1	-	TGTGCCAGTAAGCCCGTTGGGAACACTGAAGCTTTCTTT	CASKPVGNTEAFF
-	TRBV4-1	TRBJ1-1	once	TGCGCCAGCAGCCAAGGCGACAGAACCAAAGCTTTCTTT	CASSQGDRTKAFF
-	TRBV7-6	TRBJ1-1	-	TGTGCCAGCAGCTCCCACGCCGAGGGGGGGAGGCGGGAAGCTTTCTTT	CASSSHAEGGRREAFF
TRBD1	TRBV4-1	TRBJ1-5	-	TGCGCCAGCAGCCAGGACAGGGGGCCCAATCAGCCCCAGCATTTT	CASSQDRGPNQPQHF
TRBD1	TRBV7-6	TRBJ2-2	-	TGTGCCAGCAGCTCCCCCCCCGAGACAGGGTTCAACACCGGGGAGCTGTTTTTT	CASSSPPETGFNTGELFF
TRBD1	TRBV5-6	TRBJ1-3	-	TGTGCCAGCAGCTTGGGGACAGGGAGCTCTGGAAACACCATATATTTT	CASSLGTGSSGNTIYF
TRBD1	TRBV5-6	TRBJ2-5	-	TGTGCCAGCAGCTTAACAGGGGACGTTGGGACCCAGTACTTC	CASSLTGDVGTQYF
-	TRBV28	TRBJ2-7	once	TGTGCCAGCAGCGACTTCTCCTACGAGCAGTACTTC	CASSDFSYEQYF